The 26 T cell receptor beta chains below were found in one sample sequenced in a study of blood T cell repertoires in COVID-19. Sequenced by immunoSEQ multiplex PCR; TCRdb stores in-frame clones only, minus some. The sample has more than 25,000 clones; less than 90% are singletons. The sample comprised peripheral blood. The receptors shown here come from a man aged 80 or over with active COVID-19.

The V gene is TRBV6-1, the J gene TRBJ2-1, with D possibly TRBD2 on 5 matching bases. The CDR3 runs 16 residues. The germline gives CDR1 MNHNS, CDR2 SASEGT. V lost 0 bases and J 3 bases, leaving 12 bases between the germline ends. The CDR3 reads CASSEAAEANYNEQFF. The CDR3, as DNA: TGTGCCAGCAGTGAAGCGGCGGAGGCCAACTACAATGAGCAGTTCTTC.

The CDR3 spells CASSQDWGGNTEAFF. The CDR3 DNA is TGTGCCAGCAGCCAAGATTGGGGGGGGAACACTGAAGCTTTCTTT. This rearrangement joins TRBV4-2 to TRBJ1-1, with TRBD1 as a possible D gene (5 bases). CDR1 is LGHNA and CDR2 is YNFKEQ in the germline V gene. V lost 0 bases and J lost 1, with 9 bases in between. This CDR3 has 15 amino acids.

The rearrangement joins TRBV5-1 to TRBJ1-2, with 9 bases that match TRBD1. This CDR3 region has 14 residues. The ends lost 1 base at V and 2 bases at J; junction bases unmatched: 0. Germline CDR1 SGHRS, CDR2 YFSETQ. The DNA for the CDR3 is TGCGCCAGCAGCTTGACAGGGGGCAACTATGGCTACACCTTC. Residues: CASSLTGGNYGYTF.

The chain uses TRBV19 and TRBJ2-3; maybe TRBD2 (5 bases). The CDR3 sequence is 11 residues long. The V gene's germline CDR1 is LNHDA and CDR2 SQIVND (reference sequence). V dropped 6 bases and J dropped 8 bases, with 9 bases sitting between them. CDR3 sequence (DNA): TGTGCCAGTAGCACTAGTTTTACGCAGTATTTT. It yields the protein CASSTSFTQYF.

V and J are TRBV5-4 and TRBJ1-6, with D possibly being TRBD1 (6 bases). The germline V gene has CDR1 SGHNT and CDR2 YYREEE (reference sequence). Trimming pared 4 bases from V and 10 bases from J, leaving 12 bases between. This CDR3 spans 13 amino acids. CDR3 nucleotide sequence: TGTGCCAGCAGCAGGCAGGGGAACTCACCCCTCCACTTT. Amino acid sequence: CASSRQGNSPLHF.

This clone was seen a single time. V and J are TRBV2 and TRBJ1-6; D is unclear. Trimming pared 7 bases from V and 10 bases from J, leaving 11 bases between. Germline CDR1 is SNHLY and CDR2 is FYNNEI. The CDR3 extends over 12 amino acids. CDR3 DNA: TGTGCCAGCAAACGGGTCGAGTCACCCCTCCACTTT. Protein sequence: CASKRVESPLHF.

The table lists this clone with a few counts. The chain combines TRBV3-1 (or the pseudogene TRBV3-2) with TRBJ1-3; 7 positions match TRBD1. Germline V gene sequence: CDR1 LGHDT, CDR2 YNNKEL (reference sequence). V was clipped by 5 bases and J by 2 bases; unmatched bases: 6. The CDR3 is 15 amino acids. The CDR3 here is CASSRQGTAGNTIYF. CDR3 bases: TGTGCCAGCAGCAGACAGGGAACGGCTGGAAACACCATATATTTT.

The V gene is TRBV6-1, the J gene TRBJ1-5, with D perhaps TRBD1 (5 bases). Germline CDR1 reads MNHNS; CDR2 reads SASEGT. Trimming shortened V by 2 bases and J by 2 bases, and 7 bases separated the two germline ends. The CDR3 contains 14 residues. The CDR3 DNA reads TGTGCCAGCAGTGAATGGGGCCGCAATCAGCCCCAGCATTTT. It is translated as CASSEWGRNQPQHF.

The chain recombines TRBV28 with TRBJ2-7; maybe TRBD2 (6 bases). The CDR3 runs to 15 residues. The V gene's germline CDR1 is MDHEN and CDR2 SYDVKM. Deletions cut 5 bases from V and 0 bases from J, with 14 bases between. The CDR3 DNA follows: TGTGCCAGCAGTAGGCCGGGGGTCAGCTCCTACGAGCAGTACTTC. It codes for CASSRPGVSSYEQYF.

The chain employs TRBV15 and TRBJ1-1; a weak D match, TRBD1 (5 bases). The CDR3 totals 15 residues. V gave up 5 bases and J gave up 1 base, with 14 bases separating them. Germline CDR1 is LNHNV and CDR2 is YYDKDF (reference sequence). The CDR3 sequence: CATSGRVQGNTEAFF. The CDR3 coding sequence is TGTGCCACCAGCGGCAGGGTCCAGGGGAACACTGAAGCTTTCTTT.

This rearrangement joins TRBV10-3 to TRBJ2-2, with 8 bases that match TRBD1. CDR1 is ENHRY, CDR2 SYGVKD, per germline. This CDR3 region has 14 residues. After removal of 4 bases from V and 3 bases from J, the junction contained 1 base not matched to a gene. CDR3 residues: CAISVDRDTGELFF. Here the CDR3 DNA reads TGTGCCATCAGTGTGGACAGGGACACCGGGGAGCTGTTTTTT.

This clone was seen more than once but under ten times. The chain is built from TRBV6-5 and TRBJ1-1; D is uncertain. The V end was cut by 4 bases, the J end by 2 bases, with 2 bases between. Germline CDR1 and CDR2: MNHEY and SVGAGI. The CDR3 consists of 11 residues. The CDR3, as DNA: TGTGCCAGCAGTTCAAACACTGAAGCTTTCTTT. It specifies CASSSNTEAFF.

This chain uses TRBV9 with TRBJ2-7; 7 bases line up with TRBD2. The V gene's germline CDR1 is SGDLS and CDR2 YYNGEE. With V trimmed by 4 bases and J by 2 bases, 9 bases remained unmatched. CDR3 length equals 15 residues. CDR3 DNA sequence: TGTGCCAGCAGCCCTAGGGGTGGACTAGCCTACGAGCAGTACTTC. This gives the protein CASSPRGGLAYEQYF.

CDR3 bases: TGTGCCAGCTCTCGCGAGCGGGGAGGTCTCAGGGCTGCGCAGTATTTT. Translation gives CASSRERGGLRAAQYF. The genes are TRBV6-6 and TRBJ2-3; 7 nucleotides match TRBD2. Germline lookup yields CDR1 MNHNY and CDR2 SVGAGI (reference sequence). After removal of 8 bases from V and 10 bases from J, the junction contained 21 bases not matched to a gene. The CDR3 contains 16 residues.

J is TRBJ1-1 and V is TRBV5-1; 8 bases align to TRBD1. Germline V gene sequence: CDR1 SGHRS, CDR2 YFSETQ. J was trimmed by 6 bases and V by 2 bases; bases with no gene match: 9. This CDR3 spans 15 amino acids. The CDR3 sequence is CASSLNQGASAEAFF. The DNA for the CDR3 is TGCGCCAGCAGCTTAAATCAGGGGGCAAGTGCTGAAGCTTTCTTT.

The chain carries TRBV6-4 and TRBJ2-5, with 9 bases aligning to TRBD2. This CDR3 spans 16 amino acids. Germline V gene sequence: CDR1 MRHNA, CDR2 SNTAGT. Trimming took 3 bases from V and 2 from J; bases not matched to a gene: 7. This CDR3 is CASSEAAGGPQETQYF. In DNA form, the CDR3 reads TGTGCCAGCAGTGAGGCAGCGGGGGGACCGCAAGAGACCCAGTACTTC.

This chain links TRBV27 with TRBJ2-5, with 10 bases fitting TRBD2. This CDR3 has 15 amino acids. Germline CDR1 is MNHEY and CDR2 is SMNVEV (reference sequence). The trim removed 6 bases at V and 3 bases at J, leaving 7 bases unmatched. The CDR3 region is CASSKPGLAKETQYF. The CDR3 DNA is TGTGCCAGCAGCAAGCCGGGACTAGCGAAAGAGACCCAGTACTTC.

The V gene is TRBV4-2, the J gene TRBJ2-1, with 9 positions matching TRBD2. The V gene end was trimmed by 4 bases and the J gene end by 9 bases; junction bases not matched to a gene: 4. Germline-derived CDR1 and CDR2 are LGHNA and YNFKEQ. The CDR3 runs 13 residues. The DNA for the CDR3 is TGTGCCAGCAGCCGTGCGGGGGGGCTTGAGCAGTTCTTC. This gives the protein CASSRAGGLEQFF.

The V call is TRBV10-1, the J call TRBJ2-2, with a weak D call TRBD1 (5 bases). Germline CDR1 is WNHNN and CDR2 is SYGVQD (reference sequence). The V and J ends lost 2 bases and 6 bases respectively, with 7 bases between them. This CDR3 contains 13 residues. CDR3: CASSERGPGELFF. The CDR3 bases are TGCGCCAGCAGTGAGAGGGGCCCCGGGGAGCTGTTTTTT.

CDR3 sequence (DNA): TGTGCCATCAGTGACTGGACAGCCAACTATGGCTACACCTTC. Protein sequence: CAISDWTANYGYTF. The V call is TRBV10-3, the J call TRBJ1-2; D might be TRBD1 (6 bases). V lost 3 bases and J 2 bases, leaving 10 bases between the germline ends. Germline CDR1 ENHRY, CDR2 SYGVKD. CDR3 length: 14 residues.

The V gene is TRBV5-3, the J gene TRBJ1-5; D perhaps matches TRBD1 (6 bases). TRBV5-3 is noted as an ORF with a role that remains uncertain. The CDR3 loop spans 16 amino acids. The ends were cut back, 2 bases at V and 2 bases at J, with 14 bases in the middle. The CDR3 reads CARSFEQGRCNQPQHF. The CDR3 bases are TGTGCCAGAAGCTTCGAACAGGGACGATGCAATCAGCCCCAGCATTTT.

In its sample, this clone was seen once. The chain couples TRBV3-1 (or the pseudogene TRBV3-2) to TRBJ1-5, with 8 bases fitting TRBD1. The CDR3 totals 18 residues. Germline V CDR1 and CDR2: LGHDT, YNNKEL (reference sequence). V lost 2 bases to trimming and J lost 3 bases; unmatched junction nucleotides: 12. As DNA, the CDR3 is TGTGCCAGCAGCCAATTCCTACCCTCGGACAGGGACAATCAGCCCCAGCATTTT. Translated, it gives CASSQFLPSDRDNQPQHF.

The chain recombines TRBV6-5 with TRBJ2-7, with 8 bases lining up with TRBD1. CDR1 and CDR2 from the germline V gene are MNHEY and SVGAGI. Trimming at V came to 6 bases and at J to 2 bases, leaving 9 bases not matched to a gene. The CDR3 consists of 15 residues. DNA for the CDR3: TGTGCCAGCAGACTCCTCGACAGGGGCACCTACGAGCAGTACTTC. Its protein is CASRLLDRGTYEQYF.

This chain joins TRBV5-1 and TRBJ2-3; 15 nucleotides align to TRBD2. CDR1 is SGHRS, CDR2 YFSETQ, per germline. The CDR3 extends over 16 amino acids. With 4 bases clipped from V and 4 bases from J, the junction kept 4 bases outside the gene matches. The CDR3 protein is CASSPRTSGGADTQYF. The CDR3 bases are TGCGCCAGCAGCCCGCGGACTAGCGGGGGGGCAGATACGCAGTATTTT.

This clone was found once. The chain recombines TRBV19 with TRBJ1-1, with 7 nucleotides matching TRBD1. The junction had 6 bases not matched to a gene; V was cut back by 5 bases and J by 3 bases. The germline V gene has CDR1 LNHDA and CDR2 SQIVND (reference sequence). This CDR3 is built from 14 residues. CDR3 coding DNA: TGTGCCAGTAGTCCAGGGGGGCTGGACACTGAAGCTTTCTTT. It is translated as CASSPGGLDTEAFF.

This clone was observed a single time. The CDR3 DNA follows: TGTGCCAGCAGCACCATCAGGGGGCCGGATGAAAAACTGTTTTTT. It codes for CASSTIRGPDEKLFF. V gene TRBV7-8 combines with J gene TRBJ1-4, with 8 bases identical to TRBD1. The CDR3 runs 15 residues. Germline CDR1 reads SGHVS; CDR2 reads FQNEAQ. With V trimmed by 5 bases and J by 6 bases, 8 bases remained unmatched.